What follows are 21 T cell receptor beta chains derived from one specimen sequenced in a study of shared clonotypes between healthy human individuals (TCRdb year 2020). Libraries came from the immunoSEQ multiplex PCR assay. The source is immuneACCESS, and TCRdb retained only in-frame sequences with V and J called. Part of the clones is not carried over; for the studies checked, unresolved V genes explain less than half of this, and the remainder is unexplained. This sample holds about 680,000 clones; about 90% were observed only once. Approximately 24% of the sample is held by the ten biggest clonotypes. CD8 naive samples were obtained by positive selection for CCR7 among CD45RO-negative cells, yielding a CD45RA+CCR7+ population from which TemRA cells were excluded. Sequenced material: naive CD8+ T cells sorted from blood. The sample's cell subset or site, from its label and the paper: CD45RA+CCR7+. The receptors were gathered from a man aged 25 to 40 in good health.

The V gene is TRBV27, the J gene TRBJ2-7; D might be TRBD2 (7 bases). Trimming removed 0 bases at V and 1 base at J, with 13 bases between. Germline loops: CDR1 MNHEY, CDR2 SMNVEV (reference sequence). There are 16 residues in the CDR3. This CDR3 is CASSLSRGGGSYEQYF. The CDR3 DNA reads TGTGCCAGCAGTTTATCTCGGGGAGGGGGTTCCTACGAGCAGTACTTC.

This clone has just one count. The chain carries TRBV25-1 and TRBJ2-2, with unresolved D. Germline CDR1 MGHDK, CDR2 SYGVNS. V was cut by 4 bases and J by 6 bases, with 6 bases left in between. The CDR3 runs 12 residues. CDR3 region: CASSVYAGELFF. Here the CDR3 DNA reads TGTGCCAGCAGTGTTTATGCCGGGGAGCTGTTTTTT.

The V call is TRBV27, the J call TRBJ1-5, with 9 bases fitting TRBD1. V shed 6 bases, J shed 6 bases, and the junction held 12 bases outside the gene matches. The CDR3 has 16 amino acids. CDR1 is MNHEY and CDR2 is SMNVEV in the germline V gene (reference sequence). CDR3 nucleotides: TGTGCCAGCAGCGTGATTTCCGGGACAGGGAGTCAGCCCCAGCATTTT. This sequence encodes CASSVISGTGSQPQHF.

The CDR3 sequence is CSVQATNEKLFF. Here the CDR3 DNA reads TGCAGCGTACAGGCAACTAATGAAAAACTGTTTTTT. J is TRBJ1-4 and V is TRBV29-1; tentative D call: TRBD1 (5 bases). Trimming removed 6 bases at V and 0 bases at J, with 5 bases between. Germline values: CDR1 SQVTM, CDR2 ANQGSEA. The CDR3 is 12 amino acids.

This chain's CDR3 is CASSSPGQSQETQYF. The CDR3 DNA is TGTGCCAGCAGCTCCCCTGGACAGAGCCAAGAGACCCAGTACTTC. The J gene is TRBJ2-5, the V gene TRBV7-9, with D possibly being TRBD1 (6 bases). Germline CDR1 reads SEHNR; CDR2 reads FQNEAQ (reference sequence). This CDR3 region has 15 residues. V lost 4 bases and J 1 base, leaving 13 bases between the germline ends. Using reference TRBV7-9 and TRBJ2-5 for the parts outside the CDR3, the full variable domain is DTGVSQNPRHKITKRGQNVTFRCDPISEHNRLYWYRQTLGQGPEFLTYFQNEAQLEKSRLLSDRFSAERPKGSFSTLEIQRTEQGDSAMYLCASSSPGQSQETQYFGPGTRLLVL.

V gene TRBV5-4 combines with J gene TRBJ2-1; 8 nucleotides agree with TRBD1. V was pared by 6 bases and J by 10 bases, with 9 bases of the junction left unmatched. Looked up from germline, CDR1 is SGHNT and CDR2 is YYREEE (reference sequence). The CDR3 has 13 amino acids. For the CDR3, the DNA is TGTGCCAGCAACTCCCACAGGGGGGACGAGCAGTTCTTC. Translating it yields CASNSHRGDEQFF.

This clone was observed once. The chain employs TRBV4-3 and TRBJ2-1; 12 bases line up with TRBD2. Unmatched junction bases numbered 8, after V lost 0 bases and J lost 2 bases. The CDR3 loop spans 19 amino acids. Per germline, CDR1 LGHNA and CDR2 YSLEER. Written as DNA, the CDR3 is TGCGCCAGCAGCCAAGATAGGGCCCCTAGCGGGAGGGCCTACAATGAGCAGTTCTTC. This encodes CASSQDRAPSGRAYNEQFF.

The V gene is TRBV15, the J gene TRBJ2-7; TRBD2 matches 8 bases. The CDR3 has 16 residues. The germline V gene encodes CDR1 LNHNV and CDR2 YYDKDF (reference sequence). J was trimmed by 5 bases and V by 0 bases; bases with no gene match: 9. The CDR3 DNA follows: TGTGCCACCAGCAGAGATAAGACGGGAGGGTGGGACGAGCAGTACTTC. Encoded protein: CATSRDKTGGWDEQYF.

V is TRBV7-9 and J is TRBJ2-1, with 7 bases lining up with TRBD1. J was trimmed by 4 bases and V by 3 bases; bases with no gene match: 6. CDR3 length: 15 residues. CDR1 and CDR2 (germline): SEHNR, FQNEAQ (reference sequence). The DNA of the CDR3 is TGTGCCAGCAGCTTGCCGGGACAGTATTACAATGAGCAGTTCTTC. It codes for CASSLPGQYYNEQFF.

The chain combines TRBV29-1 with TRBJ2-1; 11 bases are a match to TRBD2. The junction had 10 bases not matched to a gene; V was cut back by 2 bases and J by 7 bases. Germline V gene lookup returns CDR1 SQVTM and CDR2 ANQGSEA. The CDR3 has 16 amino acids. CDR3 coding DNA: TGCAGCGTTGAATCACTAGCGGGAGTTACAATTAATGAGCAGTTCTTC. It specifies CSVESLAGVTINEQFF.

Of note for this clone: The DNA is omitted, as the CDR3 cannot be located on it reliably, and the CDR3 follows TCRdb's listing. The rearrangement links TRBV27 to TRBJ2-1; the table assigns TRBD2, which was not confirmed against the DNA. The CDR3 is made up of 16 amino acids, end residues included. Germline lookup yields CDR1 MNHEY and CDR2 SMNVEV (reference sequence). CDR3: CASILGASGRSNEQFF.

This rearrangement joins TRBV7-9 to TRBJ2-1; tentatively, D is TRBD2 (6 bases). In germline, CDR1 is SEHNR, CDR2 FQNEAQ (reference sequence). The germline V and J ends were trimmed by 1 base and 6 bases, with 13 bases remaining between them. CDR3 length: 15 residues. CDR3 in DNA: TGTGCCAGCAGCTTAGTCGTGGACTACCTCAATGAGCAGTTCTTC. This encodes CASSLVVDYLNEQFF. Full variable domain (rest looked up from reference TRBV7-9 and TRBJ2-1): DTGVSQNPRHKITKRGQNVTFRCDPISEHNRLYWYRQTLGQGPEFLTYFQNEAQLEKSRLLSDRFSAERPKGSFSTLEIQRTEQGDSAMYLCASSLVVDYLNEQFFGPGTRLTVL.

The CDR3 loop reads CASSLAVGRDYEQYF. CDR3 coding DNA: TGTGCCAGCAGCTTAGCCGTGGGTAGGGACTACGAGCAGTACTTC. This sequence joins TRBV7-8 and TRBJ2-7; D call uncertain. V lost 0 bases and J lost 3, with 12 bases in between. This CDR3 spans 15 amino acids. Germline CDR1 reads SGHVS; CDR2 reads FQNEAQ.

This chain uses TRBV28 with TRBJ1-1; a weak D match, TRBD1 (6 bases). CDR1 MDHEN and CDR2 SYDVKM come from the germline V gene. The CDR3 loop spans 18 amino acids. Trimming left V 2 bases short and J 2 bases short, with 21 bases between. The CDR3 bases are TGTGCCAGCAGTTTAGGCTCGGGGTTCCGGGACACTAACACTGAAGCTTTCTTT. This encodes CASSLGSGFRDTNTEAFF.

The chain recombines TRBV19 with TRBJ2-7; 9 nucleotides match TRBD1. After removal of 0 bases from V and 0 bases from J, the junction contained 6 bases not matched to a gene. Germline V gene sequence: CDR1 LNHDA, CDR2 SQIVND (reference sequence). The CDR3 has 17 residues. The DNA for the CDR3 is TGTGCCAGTAGTATAGACCACAGGGGGCGAAGCTCCTACGAGCAGTACTTC. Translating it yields CASSIDHRGRSSYEQYF.

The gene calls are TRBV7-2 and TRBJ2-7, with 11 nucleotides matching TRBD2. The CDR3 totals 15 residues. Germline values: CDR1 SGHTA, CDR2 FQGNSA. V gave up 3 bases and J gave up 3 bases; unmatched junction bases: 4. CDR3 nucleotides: TGTGCCAGCAGCTTGACTAGCGGGAAGGTCTACGAGCAGTACTTC. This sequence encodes CASSLTSGKVYEQYF.

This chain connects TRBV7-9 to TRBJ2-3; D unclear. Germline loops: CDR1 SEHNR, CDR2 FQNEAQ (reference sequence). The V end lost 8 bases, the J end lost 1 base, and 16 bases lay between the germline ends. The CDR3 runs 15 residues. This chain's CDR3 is CASGYTQSGTDTQYF. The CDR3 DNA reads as TGTGCCAGCGGCTATACCCAGAGCGGCACAGATACGCAGTATTTT.

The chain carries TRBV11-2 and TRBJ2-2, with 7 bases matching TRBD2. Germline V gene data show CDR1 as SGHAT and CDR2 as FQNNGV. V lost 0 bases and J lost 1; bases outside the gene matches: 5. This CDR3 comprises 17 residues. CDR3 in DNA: TGTGCCAGCAGCTTAGATCGTAGCGGGTTGAACACCGGGGAGCTGTTTTTT. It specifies CASSLDRSGLNTGELFF.

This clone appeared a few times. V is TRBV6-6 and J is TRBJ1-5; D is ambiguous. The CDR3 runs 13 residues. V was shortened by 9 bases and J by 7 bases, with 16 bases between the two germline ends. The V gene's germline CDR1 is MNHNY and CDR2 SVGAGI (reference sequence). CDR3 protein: CASTGLINQPQHF. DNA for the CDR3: TGTGCCAGTACGGGCCTGATCAACCAGCCCCAGCATTTT.

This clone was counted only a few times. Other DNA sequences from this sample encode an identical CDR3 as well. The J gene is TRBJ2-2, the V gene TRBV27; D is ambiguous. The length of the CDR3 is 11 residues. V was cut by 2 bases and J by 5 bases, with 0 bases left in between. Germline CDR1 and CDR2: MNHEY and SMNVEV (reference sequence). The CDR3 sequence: CASSLTGELFF. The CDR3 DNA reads TGTGCCAGCAGTTTAACCGGGGAGCTGTTTTTT.

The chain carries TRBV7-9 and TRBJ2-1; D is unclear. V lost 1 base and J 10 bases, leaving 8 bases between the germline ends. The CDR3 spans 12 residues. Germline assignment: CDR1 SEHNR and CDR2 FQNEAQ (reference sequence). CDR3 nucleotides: TGTGCCAGCAGCTTAGGGATCTGGGAGCAGTTCTTC. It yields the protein CASSLGIWEQFF.